Listed below are T cell receptor beta chains from one sample, sequenced in a study of cytomegalovirus exposure and HLA in healthy donors. This table comes from immunoSEQ multiplex PCR, and its TCRdb copy is limited to in-frame clones, with some not included. The sample contains over 150,000 clones, around 79% of which appear only once. Sequencing was carried out using PBMCs. These receptors were obtained from a young man in good health and CMV-seronegative. CDR3s include the opening cysteine and the closing phenylalanine or tryptophan. Fields, in order: CDR3 DNA, CDR3 protein, V gene, clone size, D gene, J gene. The D gene is left open where the match is weak. The listing skips clone size in some rows; elsewhere it reads once, few, many or a size class.

cdr3_nt: TGCGCCAGCATCGGACAGGGGGGATTGGATCGCCAGCCCCAGCATTTT; cdr3_aa: CASIGQGGLDRQPQHF; v_call: TRBV23-1; clone_size: NA; d_call: TRBD1; j_call: TRBJ1-5
cdr3_nt: TGTGCCAGCAGTTACCCGACTGAACCGGGACAAGGGGCTTTCTTT; cdr3_aa: CASSYPTEPGQGAFF; v_call: TRBV6-6; clone_size: NA; d_call: NA; j_call: TRBJ1-1
cdr3_nt: TGTGCCAGTAGTATTGGGCCAGGGGGCGAGCAGTACTTC; cdr3_aa: CASSIGPGGEQYF; v_call: TRBV19; clone_size: NA; d_call: TRBD1; j_call: TRBJ2-7
cdr3_nt: TGTGCCAGCGGACAGGGTTATACTGAAGCTTTCTTT; cdr3_aa: CASGQGYTEAFF; v_call: TRBV28; clone_size: once; d_call: TRBD1; j_call: TRBJ1-1
cdr3_nt: TGCGCCAGCAGTGATATTCACTGGACAGGATCGGAAGCTTTCTTT; cdr3_aa: CASSDIHWTGSEAFF; v_call: TRBV10-2; clone_size: NA; d_call: TRBD1; j_call: TRBJ1-1
cdr3_nt: TGTGCCAGCTCACCCAATACAGGGTTCGGATCACCCCTCCACTTT; cdr3_aa: CASSPNTGFGSPLHF; v_call: TRBV18; clone_size: NA; d_call: NA; j_call: TRBJ1-6
cdr3_nt: TGTGCCAGCAGCTCGCCCCGGTCCTATAATTCACCCCTCCACTTT; cdr3_aa: CASSSPRSYNSPLHF; v_call: TRBV11-2; clone_size: NA; d_call: NA; j_call: TRBJ1-6
cdr3_nt: TGTGCCAGCTCACCCGCAGGGGGCGGCTACGGGGAGCTGTTTTTT; cdr3_aa: CASSPAGGGYGELFF; v_call: TRBV18; clone_size: once; d_call: TRBD1; j_call: TRBJ2-2
cdr3_nt: TGTGCCAGCAGTGAGGTGGGGGGAGGTGAGCAGTTCTTC; cdr3_aa: CASSEVGGGEQFF; v_call: TRBV6-5; clone_size: NA; d_call: NA; j_call: TRBJ2-1
cdr3_nt: TGTGCCATCAGTGAGTCGAGCAGGAGCGGCACTGAAGCTTTCTTT; cdr3_aa: CAISESSRSGTEAFF; v_call: TRBV10-3; clone_size: NA; d_call: NA; j_call: TRBJ1-1
cdr3_nt: TGTGCCACCAGCAGAGGTCCAGGTGAGGGCTACACCTTC; cdr3_aa: CATSRGPGEGYTF; v_call: TRBV15; clone_size: NA; d_call: NA; j_call: TRBJ1-2
cdr3_nt: TGTGCCAGCAGTGAAGTTGGGGTCGGGGGGGGTGTGCAGTTCTTC; cdr3_aa: CASSEVGVGGGVQFF; v_call: TRBV2; clone_size: NA; d_call: TRBD2; j_call: TRBJ2-1
cdr3_nt: TGTGCCAGCAGTGATCGGGAAAGTCAGCCCCAGCATTTT; cdr3_aa: CASSDRESQPQHF; v_call: TRBV6-1; clone_size: NA; d_call: NA; j_call: TRBJ1-5
cdr3_nt: TGTGCCAGCAGCTTAGCTGGACAGGATTTGGTGGGCTACACCTTC; cdr3_aa: CASSLAGQDLVGYTF; v_call: TRBV11-2; clone_size: NA; d_call: TRBD1; j_call: TRBJ1-2
cdr3_nt: TGTGCCAGCAGTTTTAGGACAGGGGTTACCTACAATGAGCAGTTCTTC; cdr3_aa: CASSFRTGVTYNEQFF; v_call: TRBV7-8; clone_size: NA; d_call: TRBD1; j_call: TRBJ2-1
cdr3_nt: TGTGCCAGCAGCTTAGGGCAGGATAGCAATCAGCCCCAGCATTTT; cdr3_aa: CASSLGQDSNQPQHF; v_call: TRBV11-3; clone_size: NA; d_call: NA; j_call: TRBJ1-5
cdr3_nt: TGTGCCAGCAAAAGAGGACAGGGTCCCGATCAGCCCCAGCATTTT; cdr3_aa: CASKRGQGPDQPQHF; v_call: TRBV6-5; clone_size: NA; d_call: TRBD1; j_call: TRBJ1-5
cdr3_nt: TGTGCCAGCAGCTCGGAGAATTCACCCCTCCACTTT; cdr3_aa: CASSSENSPLHF; v_call: TRBV7-9; clone_size: NA; d_call: NA; j_call: TRBJ1-6
cdr3_nt: TGCGCCAGCAGCTCCCTAGGCACTAATGAAAAACTGTTTTTT; cdr3_aa: CASSSLGTNEKLFF; v_call: TRBV5-1; clone_size: NA; d_call: NA; j_call: TRBJ1-4
cdr3_nt: TGCGCCAGCAGCCCGGGACAGGGTAATGAAAAACTGTTTTTT; cdr3_aa: CASSPGQGNEKLFF; v_call: TRBV5-1; clone_size: once; d_call: TRBD1; j_call: TRBJ1-4
cdr3_nt: TGTGCCAGCAGCTGGTTTTCTGACAGAGCCACTGAAGCTTTCTTT; cdr3_aa: CASSWFSDRATEAFF; v_call: TRBV5-6; clone_size: NA; d_call: NA; j_call: TRBJ1-1
cdr3_nt: TGTGCCAGCAGCTTTCACCCGGACAGGGGGCTCTACGAGCAGTACTTC; cdr3_aa: CASSFHPDRGLYEQYF; v_call: TRBV7-2; clone_size: few; d_call: TRBD1; j_call: TRBJ2-7
cdr3_nt: TGTGCCAGCAGCTCGGGACTAGCGGGGGATGAGCAGTTCTTC; cdr3_aa: CASSSGLAGDEQFF; v_call: TRBV11-3; clone_size: NA; d_call: TRBD2; j_call: TRBJ2-1
cdr3_nt: TGTGCCAGTAGTATAGTTGGGGGGGCAGGGGATACGCAGTATTTT; cdr3_aa: CASSIVGGAGDTQYF; v_call: TRBV19; clone_size: NA; d_call: NA; j_call: TRBJ2-3
cdr3_nt: TGTGCCTTGAAAACCAGGGTTCTGAACACTGAAGCTTTCTTT; cdr3_aa: CALKTRVLNTEAFF; v_call: TRBV30; clone_size: NA; d_call: NA; j_call: TRBJ1-1
cdr3_nt: TGTGCCACCAACAGGGGCCAAACCACAGATACGCAGTATTTT; cdr3_aa: CATNRGQTTDTQYF; v_call: TRBV6-5; clone_size: NA; d_call: TRBD1; j_call: TRBJ2-3
cdr3_nt: TGTGCCACCGAAGACCCCACACAGGGGATGGGAAATACGCAGTATTTT; cdr3_aa: CATEDPTQGMGNTQYF; v_call: TRBV10-3; clone_size: NA; d_call: TRBD1; j_call: TRBJ2-3
cdr3_nt: TGTGCCAGTCATACCCGGTCAGGAACAATCTATGGCTACACCTTC; cdr3_aa: CASHTRSGTIYGYTF; v_call: TRBV19; clone_size: few; d_call: NA; j_call: TRBJ1-2
cdr3_nt: TGCGCCAGCAGCCCAAGAATTACGGGACACGGACTAGCTAACTATGGCTACACCTTC; cdr3_aa: CASSPRITGHGLANYGYTF; v_call: TRBV4-1; clone_size: NA; d_call: NA; j_call: TRBJ1-2
cdr3_nt: TGCGCCAGCAGCTCCGGCGCCGGGACAGGCAATCAGCCCCAGCATTTT; cdr3_aa: CASSSGAGTGNQPQHF; v_call: TRBV5-1; clone_size: NA; d_call: TRBD1; j_call: TRBJ1-5
cdr3_nt: TGTGCCAGCAGCTTTTCCGGAAGAGCCGGGACAGGGGGCAAAATCTACGAGCAGTACTTC; cdr3_aa: CASSFSGRAGTGGKIYEQYF; v_call: TRBV5-5; clone_size: few; d_call: TRBD1; j_call: TRBJ2-7
cdr3_nt: TGTGCCATCAGCAGGGGGATGGACACTGAAGCTTTCTTT; cdr3_aa: CAISRGMDTEAFF; v_call: TRBV10-3; clone_size: NA; d_call: TRBD1; j_call: TRBJ1-1
cdr3_nt: TGCGCCAGCAGCTTGGGGGGACAGGGGGGCAATCAGCCCCAGCATTTT; cdr3_aa: CASSLGGQGGNQPQHF; v_call: TRBV5-1; clone_size: NA; d_call: TRBD1; j_call: TRBJ1-5
cdr3_nt: TGCGCCAGCAGCCAAGACAGGGGGGCGGGACAGCCCCAGCATTTT; cdr3_aa: CASSQDRGAGQPQHF; v_call: TRBV4-1; clone_size: few; d_call: TRBD1; j_call: TRBJ1-5
cdr3_nt: TGTGCCAGCAGGCGCGGGCCTCTTTCAGCCACTGAAGCTTTCTTT; cdr3_aa: CASRRGPLSATEAFF; v_call: TRBV27; clone_size: NA; d_call: NA; j_call: TRBJ1-1
cdr3_nt: TGTGCCAGCAGCCCCTGGGGAAACGGACAGGGCGGTGGCATTCAGTACTTC; cdr3_aa: CASSPWGNGQGGGIQYF; v_call: TRBV5-4; clone_size: NA; d_call: TRBD1; j_call: TRBJ2-4
cdr3_nt: TGTGCCAGTAGTCCTCGGACAGAGAACACTGAAGCTTTCTTT; cdr3_aa: CASSPRTENTEAFF; v_call: TRBV19; clone_size: once; d_call: NA; j_call: TRBJ1-1
cdr3_nt: TGTGCCAGTAGTACCTACGGACAGGGGGGAAGTAATTCACCCCTCCACTTT; cdr3_aa: CASSTYGQGGSNSPLHF; v_call: TRBV19; clone_size: NA; d_call: TRBD1; j_call: TRBJ1-6
cdr3_nt: TGTGCCAGCAGTGAAACCGGGGAGGTCAAGCCCCAGCATTTT; cdr3_aa: CASSETGEVKPQHF; v_call: TRBV6-1; clone_size: once; d_call: NA; j_call: TRBJ1-5
cdr3_nt: TGTGCCAGCGGCCGACAGGGCTCCTATAATTCACCCCTCCACTTT; cdr3_aa: CASGRQGSYNSPLHF; v_call: TRBV27; clone_size: NA; d_call: TRBD1; j_call: TRBJ1-6
cdr3_nt: TGTGCCAGCAGCCGCTCCGGGACAGCGCTCGAGCAGTACTTC; cdr3_aa: CASSRSGTALEQYF; v_call: TRBV7-9; clone_size: NA; d_call: TRBD1; j_call: TRBJ2-7
cdr3_nt: TGTGCCAGCAGCTGGGACGGGGGGCTGTACACTGAAGCTTTCTTT; cdr3_aa: CASSWDGGLYTEAFF; v_call: TRBV6-1; clone_size: NA; d_call: NA; j_call: TRBJ1-1
cdr3_nt: TGTGCCAGCAGCCGCCGCAGCGAAGAGTCACCCCTCCACTTT; cdr3_aa: CASSRRSEESPLHF; v_call: TRBV11-2; clone_size: few; d_call: NA; j_call: TRBJ1-6
cdr3_nt: TGTGCCAGCAGCCCAGACCCCCAGGGAAACTATGGCTACACCTTC; cdr3_aa: CASSPDPQGNYGYTF; v_call: TRBV9; clone_size: NA; d_call: NA; j_call: TRBJ1-2
cdr3_nt: TGTGCCAGCTCCCCTGCGGGACTAGCCATTCAGTACTTC; cdr3_aa: CASSPAGLAIQYF; v_call: TRBV7-9; clone_size: NA; d_call: TRBD2; j_call: TRBJ2-4
cdr3_nt: TGTGCCACCAGCAGTAGCCCTTTTCAGGGGAGGGCAGAGACCCAGTACTTC; cdr3_aa: CATSSSPFQGRAETQYF; v_call: TRBV15; clone_size: few; d_call: NA; j_call: TRBJ2-5
cdr3_nt: TGCGCCAGCAGCTTGGTTGCCGGCGGAAAGGACATTCAGTACTTC; cdr3_aa: CASSLVAGGKDIQYF; v_call: TRBV5-1; clone_size: NA; d_call: NA; j_call: TRBJ2-4
cdr3_nt: TGTGCCAGCAGCCCCAACATACTCCTCTCGGGGAGGGCAGATACGCAGTATTTT; cdr3_aa: CASSPNILLSGRADTQYF; v_call: TRBV11-2; clone_size: NA; d_call: TRBD2; j_call: TRBJ2-3
cdr3_nt: TGTGCCAGCAGCGCCCGACTAGCGGGGGGTCTTACCGGGGAGCTGTTTTTT; cdr3_aa: CASSARLAGGLTGELFF; v_call: TRBV11-3; clone_size: few; d_call: TRBD2; j_call: TRBJ2-2
cdr3_nt: TGTGCCTGGAGTTCCACCCTTCGTTCGCGACCCCAGCATTTT; cdr3_aa: CAWSSTLRSRPQHF; v_call: TRBV30; clone_size: few; d_call: NA; j_call: TRBJ1-5
cdr3_nt: TGCGCCAGCTTTGTTGGGACAGGGGCCGGAAGAGATACGCAGTATTTT; cdr3_aa: CASFVGTGAGRDTQYF; v_call: TRBV5-1; clone_size: once; d_call: TRBD1; j_call: TRBJ2-3
cdr3_nt: TGTGCCAGCAGTTCCTTCGACAGGGGCACTGAAGCTTTCTTT; cdr3_aa: CASSSFDRGTEAFF; v_call: TRBV6-5; clone_size: NA; d_call: TRBD1; j_call: TRBJ1-1
cdr3_nt: TGTGCCAGCAGTGGCGGACAGGGGGCGGCAGATACGCAGTATTTT; cdr3_aa: CASSGGQGAADTQYF; v_call: TRBV6-1; clone_size: NA; d_call: TRBD1; j_call: TRBJ2-3
cdr3_nt: TGTGCCAGCAGAGTGGGAGCGAACACCGGGGAGCTGTTTTTT; cdr3_aa: CASRVGANTGELFF; v_call: TRBV13; clone_size: NA; d_call: NA; j_call: TRBJ2-2